The 3 T cell receptor beta chains below were found in one sample sequenced in a study of OX40 agonist ivuxolimab in advanced cancers. Libraries were built with the immunoSEQ multiplex PCR assay. TCRdb mirrors the immuneACCESS table, restricted to in-frame sequences. Some clones are absent from its copies; in checked studies, under half trace to an unresolved V gene, and the reason for the others is unknown. The sample yields almost 90,000 clones; 80% to 90% were counted once. The top ten clones comprise about 1.5% of the sample. This sample comprised CD4+ or CD8+ T cells sorted from blood, obtained in a trial of the OX40 agonist ivuxolimab. The receptor source for this set is an adult with an advanced solid tumor such as melanoma, head and neck, liver or kidney cancer.

The chain couples TRBV10-1 to TRBJ2-3; D is ambiguous. The CDR3 runs to 14 residues. CDR1 and CDR2 (germline): WNHNN, SYGVQD (reference sequence). V was pared by 3 bases and J by 0 bases, with 7 bases between. The CDR3 DNA sequence: TGCGCCAGCAGTGATCTGTCTAGCACAGATACGCAGTATTTT. As protein: CASSDLSSTDTQYF.

This clone was seen only a few times. V usage is TRBV15 and J usage is TRBJ1-2; D might be TRBD1 (5 bases). CDR3 size: 15 residues. In germline, CDR1 is LNHNV, CDR2 YYDKDF (reference sequence). Trimming stripped 0 bases from V and 6 bases from J, with 14 bases between. The CDR3 bases are TGTGCCACCAGCAGAGATATGACGGCAGGGAATGGCTACACCTTC. Translating gives CATSRDMTAGNGYTF.

This sequence joins TRBV7-9 and TRBJ2-5, with D maybe TRBD1 (6 bases). Germline V gene lookup returns CDR1 SEHNR and CDR2 FQNEAQ (reference sequence). Deletions cut 5 bases from V and 4 bases from J, with 14 bases between. The CDR3 length is 14 residues. CDR3 sequence reads: CASSAQGRGETQYF. In nucleotides, the CDR3 is TGTGCCAGCAGCGCCCAGGGGCGAGGAGAGACCCAGTACTTC. The full variable domain, in which reference TRBV7-9 and TRBJ2-5 provide the parts outside the CDR3, is DTGVSQNPRHKITKRGQNVTFRCDPISEHNRLYWYRQTLGQGPEFLTYFQNEAQLEKSRLLSDRFSAERPKGSFSTLEIQRTEQGDSAMYLCASSAQGRGETQYFGPGTRLLVL.